The source of this T cell receptor beta chain is a study of blood T cell repertoires in COVID-19. At the level of the study: Samples taken during acute and convalescent COVID-19 were collected in the United States, Italy and Spain. PBMCs, B-cell-depleted T cells, or T cells provided the cDNA or gDNA that made up the material.

V was pared by 6 bases and J by 4 bases, with 16 bases between. There are 15 residues in the CDR3. Germline CDR1 and CDR2: LNHDA and SQIVND (reference sequence). How the authors handled the data: Amplified reference gene primers provided the basis for estimating nucleated cell counts. Clones were sequenced by immunoSEQ multiplex PCR, and TCRdb holds only the in-frame ones, with some missing. That table gives V, J and clone size, and the DNA gave D and trimming. The sample consists of around 260,000 clones, about 85% of them appearing once. The sequence came from a human donor in a cohort sampled during active COVID-19. The gene calls are TRBV19 and TRBJ1-5, with D perhaps TRBD1 (6 bases). Sequencing was performed on peripheral blood. This CDR3 reads CASRETGTLNQPQHF. CDR3 DNA: TGTGCCAGTAGGGAAACGGGGACACTAAATCAGCCCCAGCATTTT.